The rows below give T cell receptor beta chains drawn from one sample of a study of T cell responses to AZD1222 COVID-19 vaccine. The repertoire was sequenced with immunoSEQ multiplex PCR; TCRdb's copy has only in-frame clones and lacks some. The table includes about 160,000 clones, 85% to 95% detected once. Source: peripheral blood, taken 28 days after the second AZD1222 dose. All receptors come from an adult who received the AZD1222 COVID-19 vaccine. CDR3s include the opening cysteine and the closing phenylalanine or tryptophan. The D gene is left open where the match is weak. Only part of the rows carry a size: once, few, many, or a class if the clone is expanded.

.	TRBJ2-7	TRBV2	.	CASRKNRDQSYEQYF	TGTGCCAGCAGAAAAAACCGGGACCAATCCTACGAGCAGTACTTC
.	TRBJ1-1	TRBV19	once	CASSDWRVLNTEAFF	TGTGCCAGTAGTGACTGGAGGGTTTTGAACACTGAAGCTTTCTTT
.	TRBJ1-6	TRBV4-3	.	CASSQDPGLVSSPLHF	TGCGCCAGCAGCCAAGATCCAGGCCTAGTCAGTTCACCCCTCCACTTT
TRBD1	TRBJ1-2	TRBV6-1	.	CASSEEDRGVFGYTF	TGTGCCAGCAGTGAAGAGGACAGGGGAGTCTTTGGCTACACCTTC
.	TRBJ2-5	TRBV5-1	.	CASSLLATDQETQYF	TGCGCCAGCAGCTTGTTGGCGACCGACCAAGAGACCCAGTACTTC
.	TRBJ2-5	TRBV6-5	.	CASSRRRLQETQYF	TGTGCCAGCAGTAGGAGGAGACTCCAAGAGACCCAGTACTTC
.	TRBJ1-4	TRBV28	.	CASSLIGRAAANEKLFF	TGTGCCAGCAGTTTAATTGGGAGGGCCGCGGCTAATGAAAAACTGTTTTTT
TRBD1	TRBJ2-7	TRBV7-2	.	CASSIPGQGIGAYEQYF	TGTGCCAGCAGCATTCCGGGACAGGGGATTGGGGCCTACGAGCAGTACTTC
TRBD1	TRBJ1-5	TRBV25-1	.	CASSTPGGRVGNQPQHF	TGTGCCAGCAGCACACCAGGGGGCCGGGTGGGCAATCAGCCCCAGCATTTT
TRBD1	TRBJ1-5	TRBV6-6	.	CASRIRDSYNQPQHF	TGTGCCAGCAGGATCCGGGACAGCTACAATCAGCCCCAGCATTTT
.	TRBJ2-4	TRBV7-2	.	CASGGAGVVAKNIQYF	TGTGCCAGCGGGGGGGCAGGGGTGGTGGCCAAAAACATTCAGTACTTC
.	TRBJ2-3	TRBV5-5	.	CASSLISSTDTQYF	TGTGCCAGCAGCTTGATTAGCAGCACAGATACGCAGTATTTT
.	TRBJ1-3	TRBV12-3/TRBV12-4	.	CASSRVSGNTIYF	TGTGCCAGCAGTAGGGTTTCTGGAAACACCATATATTTT
.	TRBJ1-5	TRBV28	.	CASFLGTSNQPQHF	TGTGCCAGCTTTTTGGGGACTAGCAATCAGCCCCAGCATTTT
TRBD2	TRBJ2-3	TRBV4-1	.	CASSPLTSGRADTQYF	TGCGCCAGCAGCCCCCTGACTAGCGGGAGGGCAGATACGCAGTATTTT
.	TRBJ2-1	TRBV12-5	once	CASGPVRGAVTYNEQFF	TGTGCTAGTGGCCCCGTTCGGGGGGCAGTAACCTACAATGAGCAGTTCTTC
.	TRBJ2-7	TRBV5-1	.	CASSLRGEFSEQYF	TGCGCCAGCAGCTTGAGGGGGGAGTTCTCCGAGCAGTACTTC
TRBD2	TRBJ2-1	TRBV9	.	CASRGLSVAGYNEQFF	TGTGCCAGCAGGGGCCTCTCGGTAGCGGGGTACAATGAGCAGTTCTTC
TRBD1	TRBJ1-5	TRBV2	.	CASSSPSGTEVNQPQHF	TGTGCCAGCAGCTCACCCTCCGGGACAGAGGTCAATCAGCCCCAGCATTTT
TRBD2	TRBJ2-1	TRBV5-1	once	CASSLALAGSSMANEQFF	TGCGCCAGCAGCTTGGCCCTAGCGGGATCATCTATGGCGAATGAGCAGTTCTTC
.	TRBJ2-7	TRBV19	.	CASSIVPLRGEQYF	TGTGCCAGTAGTATAGTGCCACTGCGCGGCGAGCAGTACTTC
TRBD1	TRBJ1-3	TRBV18	.	CASSPNRGGGNTIYF	TGTGCCAGCTCACCAAACAGGGGCGGTGGAAACACCATATATTTT
.	TRBJ2-7	TRBV7-9	.	CASSPSGWDALYEQYF	TGTGCCAGCAGCCCCTCAGGTTGGGATGCGCTCTACGAGCAGTACTTC
.	TRBJ1-2	TRBV7-9	once	CASSLSQGRDGPYGYTF	TGTGCCAGCAGCTTATCACAGGGTAGAGATGGGCCTTATGGCTACACCTTC
.	TRBJ1-1	TRBV2	once	CASSEGRGNTEAFF	TGTGCCAGCAGTGAGGGCAGGGGTAACACTGAAGCTTTCTTT
.	TRBJ2-1	TRBV3-1/TRBV3-2	.	CASSPRPFSYNEQFF	TGTGCCAGCAGCCCCCGGCCCTTCTCCTACAATGAGCAGTTCTTC
.	TRBJ2-7	TRBV18	.	CASASTGRGSYEQYF	TGTGCCAGCGCGTCAACAGGGCGGGGTAGCTACGAGCAGTACTTC
.	TRBJ1-5	TRBV2	.	CASSPRWPSNQPQHF	TGTGCCAGCAGCCCGCGATGGCCGAGCAATCAGCCCCAGCATTTT
.	TRBJ2-2	TRBV18	.	CASSSNTGELFF	TGTGCCAGCTCATCTAACACCGGGGAGCTGTTTTTT
TRBD1	TRBJ1-1	TRBV2	.	CASSEAVFRGEAFF	TGTGCCAGCAGTGAAGCCGTATTCAGGGGGGAAGCTTTCTTT
.	TRBJ2-2	TRBV27	.	CASSLMAGNTGELFF	TGTGCCAGCAGTTTAATGGCAGGGAACACCGGGGAGCTGTTTTTT
.	TRBJ1-6	TRBV3-1/TRBV3-2	.	CASSTPTGNNSPLHF	TGTGCCAGCAGCACGCCGACGGGAAATAATTCACCCCTCCACTTT